This T cell receptor beta chain was sequenced in a study of blood T cell repertoires in COVID-19. Overall study: Samples came from the United States, Italy and Spain, spanning acute and convalescent COVID-19.

In the original processing: Estimated nucleated cell counts came from reference gene primer amplification. Here immunoSEQ multiplex PCR was the method, and the copy in TCRdb shows in-frame clones only, minus some. The V and J calls and clone size come from that table; D and trimming were worked out from the DNA. The sample lists roughly 100,000 clones, over 70% occurring once. The CDR3 extends over 15 amino acids. Per germline, CDR1 SNHLY and CDR2 FYNNEI. The junction had 10 bases not matched to a gene; V was cut back by 7 bases and J by 5 bases. V and J are TRBV2 and TRBJ1-4; 7 nucleotides align to TRBD1. The origin of this receptor is a man aged 80 or over with active or convalescent COVID-19. Sequenced: peripheral blood. The CDR3 nucleotides are TGTGCCAGCAAGAGTATGGGACAGAGGAATGAAAAACTGTTTTTT. Encoded protein: CASKSMGQRNEKLFF.